These 12 T cell receptor beta chains share one sample of origin, sequenced in a study of circulating tumor DNA in untreated peripheral T-cell lymphoma. The repertoire was sequenced with immunoSEQ multiplex PCR; TCRdb's copy has only in-frame clones and lacks some. The table shows some 7,300 clones, with around 74% occurring only once. The sequenced material came from tumor tissue. All receptors come from a human donor with peripheral T-cell lymphoma.

The chain is built from TRBV19 and TRBJ2-7, with D unresolved. Germline CDR1 and CDR2: LNHDA and SQIVND (reference sequence). The CDR3 is 13 amino acids. V was clipped by 5 bases and J by 1 base, with 9 bases between them. CDR3: CASSSSRSYEQYF. The CDR3 DNA reads as TGTGCCAGTAGTTCGAGCAGATCCTACGAGCAGTACTTC.

The chain couples TRBV6-8 to TRBJ1-2; 8 bases align to TRBD1. The CDR3 has 15 residues. The J segment lost 2 bases and the V segment lost 2 bases, leaving 4 bases of the junction unmatched. Looked up from germline, CDR1 is MNHGY and CDR2 is SAAAGT. The CDR3 spells CASSYRQGTNYGYTF. The CDR3 DNA is TGTGCCAGCAGTTACCGACAGGGGACGAACTATGGCTACACCTTC.

The gene calls are TRBV11-3 and TRBJ2-2; D is possibly TRBD1 (6 bases). Trimming cost V 5 bases and J 5 bases, with 15 bases left between them. CDR3 length equals 15 residues. CDR1 is SGHNT and CDR2 is YENEEA in the germline V gene. The CDR3 sequence is CASSPQGLGTGELFF. CDR3 in DNA: TGTGCCAGCAGCCCACAGGGCCTGGGGACCGGGGAGCTGTTTTTT.

This clone was picked up a small number of times. The chain joins TRBV28 to TRBJ2-3, with a possible D match to TRBD2 (5 bases). V dropped 3 bases and J dropped 2 bases, with 12 bases sitting between them. Germline CDR1 and CDR2: MDHEN and SYDVKM. CDR3 size: 15 residues. CDR3 DNA sequence: TGTGCCAGCAGTTTCTGGGCGGAGGTCACAGATACGCAGTATTTT. Its translation: CASSFWAEVTDTQYF.

This clone has more than one count but fewer than ten. The chain recombines TRBV29-1 with TRBJ2-7, with TRBD1 matching 9 bases. Germline CDR1 is SQVTM and CDR2 is ANQGSEA. The V segment lost 2 bases and the J segment 5 bases; nucleotides outside the gene matches: 1. The CDR3 consists of 12 residues. The CDR3: CSVETGGDEQYF. The CDR3 region has the DNA TGCAGCGTTGAAACAGGGGGCGACGAGCAGTACTTC.

The chain has TRBV19 and TRBJ2-2; D is unresolved. Trimming removed 4 bases at V and 8 bases at J, with 11 bases between. CDR3 size: 13 residues. Per the germline V gene, CDR1 is LNHDA and CDR2 is SQIVND (reference sequence). The CDR3 loop reads CASSTWAVGELFF. CDR3 DNA sequence: TGTGCCAGTAGTACCTGGGCCGTTGGGGAGCTGTTTTTT.

The chain combines TRBV6-8 with TRBJ2-1; TRBD2 agrees at 12 bases. With 5 bases clipped from V and 5 bases from J, the junction kept 10 bases outside the gene matches. Germline values: CDR1 MNHGY, CDR2 SAAAGT. The CDR3 totals 17 residues. The CDR3 DNA reads TGTGCCAGCAGTCTAATACTAGCGGGGGGAGGACACAATGAGCAGTTCTTC. Protein product: CASSLILAGGGHNEQFF.

The chain has TRBV29-1 and TRBJ1-2, with D tentatively TRBD1 (5 bases). The CDR3 consists of 12 residues. Trimming cost V 4 bases and J 6 bases, with 12 bases left between them. Germline V gene lookup returns CDR1 SQVTM and CDR2 ANQGSEA. This CDR3 reads CSVVEGLHGYTF. CDR3 DNA sequence: TGCAGCGTTGTCGAGGGGCTGCATGGCTACACCTTC.

This chain links TRBV23-1 with TRBJ1-3, with 8 bases identical to TRBD1. TRBV23-1 qualifies as an ORF whose function is uncertain. This CDR3 is built from 17 residues. Germline trimming cut 2 bases from V and 0 bases from J; bases unmatched to any gene: 6. CDR3 nucleotide sequence: TGCGCCAGCAGTCAAGAGGACAGGGCGCTCTCTGGAAACACCATATATTTT. Translating it yields CASSQEDRALSGNTIYF.

The rearrangement uses TRBV19 and TRBJ1-5, with 9 nucleotides matching TRBD1. This CDR3 has 15 residues. Germline CDR1 LNHDA, CDR2 SQIVND (reference sequence). Trimming removed 5 bases from V and 9 bases from J; junction bases left unmatched: 11. The CDR3 DNA sequence: TGTGCCAGTAGTCCACAGGGGGCCCCTAGATGGCCCCAGCATTTT. Translation gives CASSPQGAPRWPQHF. Combining the CDR3 with reference TRBV19 and TRBJ1-5 gives the whole variable domain DGGITQSPKYLFRKEGQNVTLSCEQNLNHDAMYWYRQDPGQGLRLIYYSQIVNDFQKGDIAEGYSVSREKKESFPLTVTSAQKNPTAFYLCASSPQGAPRWPQHFGDGTRLSIL.

This clone is termed medium-sized (0.01 to 0.1%). Here the CDR3 DNA reads TGTGCCAGCTCACGCGTACCCAGGGGTGCGGGAGAAGCCAAAAACATTCAGTACTTC. Translating gives CASSRVPRGAGEAKNIQYF. The V gene is TRBV18, the J gene TRBJ2-4; TRBD2 might be the D (7 bases). CDR3 length equals 19 residues. CDR1 and CDR2 (germline): KGHSH, LQKENI. The V end lost 4 bases, the J end lost 0 bases, and 22 bases lay between the germline ends.

The CDR3 protein is CASSYSGTGVSDTQYF. The CDR3 DNA reads TGTGCCAGCAGTTACTCAGGGACAGGGGTCTCAGATACGCAGTATTTT. This chain joins TRBV6-8 and TRBJ2-3; 10 positions agree with TRBD1. Germline lookup yields CDR1 MNHGY and CDR2 SAAAGT. V was pared by 0 bases and J by 4 bases, with 4 bases of the junction left unmatched. CDR3 length: 16 residues.